These 2 T cell receptor beta chains came from one sample sequenced in a study of Tregs in tolerant kidney transplant recipients. Profiled with immunoSEQ multiplex PCR; TCRdb holds only in-frame clones, not every one. The sample features some 15,000 clones, with about 3.3% in its top ten. Related graft donors supplied nonmyeloablative bone marrow transplants, and mixed chimerism was transient. The sample was CD4+ T cells from blood (PBMCs), taken 12 months after the transplant. These receptors all stem from a human patient who received a combined kidney and bone marrow transplant. A share of the T cells may be of graft donor origin.

A word on this clone: Read data end 3 residues before the CDR3 end; the end is taken from the germline J gene. The V gene is TRBV27, the J gene TRBJ2-3, with 7 bases that match TRBD1. CDR1 and CDR2 (germline): MNHEY, SMNVEV (reference sequence). V was clipped by 0 bases and J by 4 bases; unmatched bases: 7. The CDR3 covers 16 residues. The CDR3: CASSLSGTARADTQYF. The sequenced part of the CDR3 DNA is TGTGCCAGCAGTTTATCGGGGACAGCGAGGGCAGATACG.

About this clone itself: The CDR3 end falls 3 residues outside the read, so it is completed with the germline J gene. The chain has TRBV20-1 and TRBJ1-6, with D unresolved. The V end lost 3 bases, the J end lost 7 bases, and 10 bases lay between the germline ends. There are 13 residues in the CDR3. CDR1 and CDR2 (germline): DFQATT, SNEGSKA (reference sequence). The CDR3 DNA, read in part, is TGCAGTGCTAGCCAGAACCAAAATTCACCC. Amino acid sequence: CSASQNQNSP. The complete CDR3 sequence is CSASQNQNSPLHF.